This T cell receptor beta chain is drawn from a study of read filtering for tumor transcriptome and immune sequencing. Points from the study as a whole: Sorted CD138-negative bone marrow cells were not purified T cells. IR-seq captured clonotypes deeper and more reliably than RNA-seq.

Germline assignment: CDR1 SGHAT and CDR2 FQNNGV. Trimming pared 0 bases from V and 7 bases from J, leaving 13 bases between. CDR3 length: 15 amino acids. This clonotype was observed a single time. Antigen unknown. This library used roughly 400 ng RNA and molecular barcoded adaptors spanning alpha/delta and beta/gamma chains. TCRdb recomputed calls from the reads with MiXCR, one row per CDR3 protein. The sample carries 37,000 or so distinct CDR3 sequences, about 13% recorded once. V and J are TRBV11-2 and TRBJ2-1; D remains unclear. Sequenced input: a population of CD138-negative cells sorted from bone marrow. The receptor's source is a donor at least 40 years old with multiple myeloma. The CDR3 bases are TGTGCCAGCAGCTTAGATCTAATCAGGTTAAATGAGCAGTTCTTC. Its protein is CASSLDLIRLNEQFF.